Sequencing of this TCR beta chain was carried out in a study of control samples from healthy donors and cancer patients. Sequencing was performed with immunoSEQ multiplex PCR; in TCRdb, only in-frame clones are kept and a portion is missing. The sample includes 100,000 to 150,000 clones, around 87% seen only once; the top ten take about 2.9%. With 7 bases removed from V and 1 base from J, the gap between germline ends came to 16 bases. This CDR3 is built from 16 residues. Germline values: CDR1 MNHGY, CDR2 SAAAGT. The sample consisted of blood. The sequence was obtained from a man aged 55 to 70 in good health. The V gene is TRBV6-8, the J gene TRBJ1-4; D uncertain. The CDR3 nucleotides are TGTGCCAGCAAGTCCGACTCTCGGGGAACTAATGAAAAACTGTTTTTT. It is translated as CASKSDSRGTNEKLFF.